The 23 T cell receptor beta chains in this list originate from one sample, sequenced in a study of cytomegalovirus exposure and HLA in healthy donors. Amplification used 60 Vbeta primers and 13 Jbeta primers. Method: immunoSEQ multiplex PCR; TCRdb's copy keeps in-frame clones and lacks some. The table lists more than 60,000 clones, about 81% of them singletons. The sample taken for sequencing was PBMCs. These TCRs come from a woman between 40 and 55 years old in good health and CMV-seropositive.

The chain combines TRBV28 with TRBJ2-4, with no clear D. V was clipped by 1 base and J by 0 bases, with 10 bases between them. The germline CDR1 and CDR2 sequences are MDHEN and SYDVKM. This CDR3 has 16 residues. CDR3 protein: CASSLLAELAKNIQYF. The CDR3 DNA reads TGTGCCAGCAGTTTATTGGCGGAACTAGCCAAAAACATTCAGTACTTC.

In its sample, this clone was seen once. The CDR3 nucleotides are TGTGCCAGTACCCGGGACAGGGGTATCCAACAGCCCCAGCATTTT. Translated: CASTRDRGIQQPQHF. The chain uses TRBV19 and TRBJ1-5; TRBD1 matches 10 bases. V was pared by 7 bases and J by 7 bases, with 10 bases of the junction left unmatched. This CDR3 comprises 15 residues. Germline CDR1 LNHDA, CDR2 SQIVND (reference sequence).

The genes are TRBV6-6 and TRBJ2-4; 13 nucleotides match TRBD2. V gave up 8 bases and J gave up 6 bases; unmatched junction bases: 10. The germline V gene has CDR1 MNHNY and CDR2 SVGAGI (reference sequence). The CDR3 runs 16 residues. CDR3 sequence reads: CASSSALAGGGNIQYF. In DNA form, the CDR3 reads TGTGCCAGCTCCTCCGCACTAGCGGGGGGGGGAAACATTCAGTACTTC.

This clone was counted between two and nine times. V usage is TRBV6-1 and J usage is TRBJ2-3, with D possibly TRBD1 on 5 matching bases. Germline assignment: CDR1 MNHNS and CDR2 SASEGT. The CDR3 covers 15 residues. V lost 3 bases to trimming and J lost 0 bases, with 10 bases between them. This chain's CDR3 is CASSELAGSTDTQYF. The CDR3 DNA sequence: TGTGCCAGCAGTGAGTTGGCAGGGAGCACAGATACGCAGTATTTT.

This rearrangement joins TRBV2 to TRBJ1-1; 8 positions agree with TRBD1. Germline V gene data show CDR1 as SNHLY and CDR2 as FYNNEI. The CDR3 sequence is 13 residues long. With V trimmed by 3 bases and J by 10 bases, 7 bases remained unmatched. CDR3 protein: CASSDPRGRAAFF. The CDR3 DNA reads as TGTGCCAGCAGTGACCCCAGGGGGCGAGCAGCTTTCTTT.

V usage is TRBV7-2 and J usage is TRBJ1-1, with 7 positions matching TRBD1. Trimming cost V 3 bases and J 9 bases; bases outside gene matches: 10. This CDR3 region has 14 residues. Germline CDR1 and CDR2: SGHTA and FQGNSA. The CDR3 nucleotides are TGTGCCAGCAGCTTTGGACAGGTCGAAGCCCAAGCTTTCTTT. Amino acids: CASSFGQVEAQAFF.

The chain has TRBV29-1 and TRBJ1-6, with unresolved D. V was shortened by 4 bases and J by 5 bases, with 6 bases between the two germline ends. Germline V lookup: CDR1 SQVTM, CDR2 ANQGSEA. This CDR3 comprises 12 residues. CDR3 coding DNA: TGCAGCGTTGGCGAGGATAATTCACCCCTCCACTTT. Translation: CSVGEDNSPLHF.

V gene TRBV6-6 combines with J gene TRBJ1-1; D gene unclear. The CDR3 length is 14 residues. With 0 bases removed from V and 4 bases from J, the gap between germline ends came to 9 bases. Germline CDR1 is MNHNY and CDR2 is SVGAGI (reference sequence). In DNA, the CDR3 is TGTGCCAGCAGTTACTCTCGGGGTACCACTGAAGCTTTCTTT. Translation gives CASSYSRGTTEAFF.

The rearrangement uses TRBV4-1 and TRBJ1-4; 10 bases align to TRBD1. The CDR3 has 16 amino acids. Looked up from germline, CDR1 is MGHRA and CDR2 is YSYEKL. V was clipped by 1 base and J by 9 bases; unmatched bases: 8. As DNA, the CDR3 is TGCGCCAGCAGCCAAGGCCCGGGACAGGGGACCCAAAAACTGTTTTTT. Its protein product is CASSQGPGQGTQKLFF.

The chain carries TRBV13 and TRBJ1-1; D is ambiguous. CDR1 and CDR2 from the germline V gene are PRHDT and FYEKMQ (reference sequence). This CDR3 has 11 amino acids. Deletions cut 5 bases from V and 5 bases from J, with 6 bases between. CDR3 sequence: CASSPSTEAFF. The CDR3 bases are TGTGCCAGCAGCCCGTCGACTGAAGCTTTCTTT.

The rearrangement links TRBV4-3 to TRBJ1-2; D is undetermined. V was trimmed by 0 bases and J by 8 bases, leaving 16 bases between them. CDR1 is LGHNA, CDR2 YSLEER, per germline. CDR3 length: 15 amino acids. The CDR3 reads CASSQDSGSSLGYTF. CDR3 nucleotides: TGCGCCAGCAGCCAAGATTCAGGCAGTTCCTTGGGCTACACCTTC.

The chain has TRBV4-3 and TRBJ2-6; D is possibly TRBD2 (7 bases). The CDR3 length is 17 residues. The V gene lost 1 base and the J gene lost 2 bases, with 12 bases spanning the gap. Germline V gene sequence: CDR1 LGHNA, CDR2 YSLEER. CDR3 in DNA: TGCGCCAGCAGCCAAGTAGGGGGGGGAACTGGGGCCAACGTCCTGACTTTC. It encodes CASSQVGGGTGANVLTF.

This clone was seen more than once but under ten times. Sequence at one end of the junction differs from germline and may be a read error. V is TRBV16 and J is TRBJ2-5; the D gene is possibly TRBD2 (6 bases). This CDR3 region has 11 residues. Germline CDR1 and CDR2: KGHSY and FQNENV. As DNA, the CDR3 is TGTGCCAGCAGCCAATCGGGGGACTTCCACTTC. Translation: CASSQSGDFHF.

This rearrangement joins TRBV4-1 to TRBJ1-4; possible D gene TRBD1, 6 bases. CDR1 MGHRA and CDR2 YSYEKL come from the germline V gene. This CDR3 is built from 15 residues. V lost 4 bases, J lost 8 bases, and 17 bases lay in between. The CDR3 region has the DNA TGCGCCAGCAGCCCGCAGGGGTTGGGGGGGGAAAAACTGTTTTTT. It encodes CASSPQGLGGEKLFF.

This chain joins TRBV10-1 and TRBJ2-1, with D uncertain. Per the germline V gene, CDR1 is WNHNN and CDR2 is SYGVQD (reference sequence). V gave up 8 bases and J gave up 3 bases, with 8 bases separating them. The CDR3 is 12 amino acids. CDR3 in DNA: TGCGCCAGCGAGGCAGACTACAATGAGCAGTTCTTC. As protein: CASEADYNEQFF.

The chain carries TRBV28 and TRBJ2-3; 7 bases agree with TRBD1. The CDR3 consists of 14 residues. V was pared by 8 bases and J by 0 bases, with 5 bases of the junction left unmatched. In germline, CDR1 is MDHEN, CDR2 SYDVKM. The CDR3 loop is CASGRQGSTDTQYF. CDR3 in DNA: TGTGCCAGCGGCAGACAGGGTAGCACAGATACGCAGTATTTT. Full variable domain (missing parts from reference TRBV28 and TRBJ2-3): DVKVTQSSRYLVKRTGEKVFLECVQDMDHENMFWYRQDPGLGLRLIYFSYDVKMKEKGDIPEGYSVSREKKERFSLILESASTNQTSMYLCASGRQGSTDTQYFGPGTRLTVL.

The chain couples TRBV7-9 to TRBJ1-2, with a possible D match to TRBD1 (5 bases). V gave up 7 bases and J gave up 6 bases, with 21 bases separating them. There are 15 residues in the CDR3. Per germline, CDR1 SEHNR and CDR2 FQNEAQ (reference sequence). The CDR3 loop is CASTPRDRFTDGYTF. The CDR3 DNA reads TGTGCCAGCACCCCCCGCGACAGATTCACCGATGGCTACACCTTC.

V usage is TRBV6-5 and J usage is TRBJ1-4; possible D gene TRBD1, 5 bases. CDR1 MNHEY and CDR2 SVGAGI come from the germline V gene. CDR3 size: 14 residues. V was clipped by 6 bases and J by 7 bases, with 15 bases between them. In nucleotides, the CDR3 is TGTGCCAGCAGGCGGGGGGGGTTCGCTGAAAAACTGTTTTTT. Protein: CASRRGGFAEKLFF.

The chain couples TRBV7-8 to TRBJ2-1; 11 bases line up with TRBD2. Germline V gene lookup returns CDR1 SGHVS and CDR2 FQNEAQ. V shed 5 bases and J 7 bases; nucleotides not matched to a gene: 10. CDR3 size: 16 residues. The CDR3 DNA reads as TGTGCCAGCAGCGCCTATAGCGGGGGGGCGGGTAATGAGCAGTTCTTC. Translation: CASSAYSGGAGNEQFF.

This chain connects TRBV28 to TRBJ1-2; D unclear. In germline, CDR1 is MDHEN, CDR2 SYDVKM. The CDR3 runs to 13 residues. The V gene lost 3 bases and the J gene lost 8 bases, with 13 bases spanning the gap. The DNA for the CDR3 is TGTGCCAGCAGTTTGCACCCAACGGGGGGCTACACCTTC. As protein: CASSLHPTGGYTF.

The chain couples TRBV2 to TRBJ1-2; D is perhaps TRBD1 (6 bases). This CDR3 is built from 13 residues. Germline V lookup: CDR1 SNHLY, CDR2 FYNNEI. V was trimmed by 5 bases and J by 4 bases, leaving 11 bases between them. CDR3 residues: CASSRTVTYGYTF. The CDR3 DNA reads as TGTGCCAGCAGTCGGACAGTGACCTATGGCTACACCTTC.

This clone was seen only once. The V call is TRBV19, the J call TRBJ1-2, with TRBD1 matching over 8 bases. After removal of 6 bases from V and 4 bases from J, the junction contained 4 bases not matched to a gene. Germline CDR1 LNHDA, CDR2 SQIVND (reference sequence). CDR3 length equals 13 residues. The chain's CDR3 is CASRTGGGYGYTF. CDR3 nucleotides: TGTGCCAGTAGAACAGGGGGAGGCTATGGCTACACCTTC. The variable domain in full, with the rest retrieved from reference TRBV19 and TRBJ1-2, is DGGITQSPKYLFRKEGQNVTLSCEQNLNHDAMYWYRQDPGQGLRLIYYSQIVNDFQKGDIAEGYSVSREKKESFPLTVTSAQKNPTAFYLCASRTGGGYGYTFGSGTRLTVV.

V gene TRBV5-1 combines with J gene TRBJ1-5; perhaps TRBD1 as D (5 bases). This CDR3 has 14 amino acids. CDR1 is SGHRS, CDR2 YFSETQ, per germline. V shed 0 bases and J shed 9 bases, with 13 bases lying between them. CDR3 sequence (DNA): TGCGCCAGCAGCTTGGCCGGGGGGGGGAGGCCCCAGCATTTT. Its protein is CASSLAGGGRPQHF. Filled out from reference TRBV5-1 and TRBJ1-5, the complete variable domain reads KAGVTQTPRYLIKTRGQQVTLSCSPISGHRSVSWYQQTPGQGLQFLFEYFSETQRNKGNFPGRFSGRQFSNSRSEMNVSTLELGDSALYLCASSLAGGGRPQHFGDGTRLSIL.